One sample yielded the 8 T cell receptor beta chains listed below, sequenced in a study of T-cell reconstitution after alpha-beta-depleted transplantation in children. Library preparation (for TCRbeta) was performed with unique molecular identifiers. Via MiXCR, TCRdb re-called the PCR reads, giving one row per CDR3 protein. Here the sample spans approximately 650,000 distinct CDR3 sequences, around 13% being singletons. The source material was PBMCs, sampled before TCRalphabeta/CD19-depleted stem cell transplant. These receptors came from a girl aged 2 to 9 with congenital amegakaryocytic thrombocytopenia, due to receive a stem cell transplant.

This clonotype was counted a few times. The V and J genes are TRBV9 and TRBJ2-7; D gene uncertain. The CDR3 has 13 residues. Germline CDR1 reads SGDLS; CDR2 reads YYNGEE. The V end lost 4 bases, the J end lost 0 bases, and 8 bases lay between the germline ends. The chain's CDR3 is CASSFTGSYEQYF. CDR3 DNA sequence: TGTGCCAGCAGCTTTACGGGCTCCTACGAGCAGTACTTC.

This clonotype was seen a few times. CDR3 coding DNA: TGCGCCAGCAGCTCGGGGGCGGACTGGACCGGGGAGCTGTTTTTT. Amino acids: CASSSGADWTGELFF. This sequence joins TRBV5-1 and TRBJ2-2; possibly TRBD1 or TRBD2 for D (6 bases each). Germline CDR1 is SGHRS and CDR2 is YFSETQ. The V gene lost 3 bases and the J gene lost 5 bases, with 14 bases spanning the gap. The CDR3 spans 15 residues.

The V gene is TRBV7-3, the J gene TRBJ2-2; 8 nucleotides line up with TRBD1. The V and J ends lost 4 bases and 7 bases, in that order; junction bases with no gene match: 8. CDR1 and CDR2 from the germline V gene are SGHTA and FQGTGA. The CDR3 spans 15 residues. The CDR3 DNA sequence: TGTGCCAGCAGCTCTCGACAGGGGATCAGCGGGGAGCTGTTTTTT. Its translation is CASSSRQGISGELFF.

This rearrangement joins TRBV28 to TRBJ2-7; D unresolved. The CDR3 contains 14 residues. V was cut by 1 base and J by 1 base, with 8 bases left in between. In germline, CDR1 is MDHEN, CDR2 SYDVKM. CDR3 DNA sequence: TGTGCCAGCAGTTTATTGGGAAGATCCTACGAGCAGTACTTC. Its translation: CASSLLGRSYEQYF.

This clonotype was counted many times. The CDR3 sequence: CASSMRGVSGISTDTQYF. CDR3 coding DNA: TGCGCCAGCAGCATGCGGGGAGTTAGCGGGATTTCGACAGATACGCAGTATTTT. The chain uses TRBV5-1 and TRBJ2-3, with 8 nucleotides matching TRBD2. Per germline, CDR1 SGHRS and CDR2 YFSETQ. The trim removed 4 bases at V and 3 bases at J, leaving 16 bases unmatched. The CDR3 is 18 amino acids.

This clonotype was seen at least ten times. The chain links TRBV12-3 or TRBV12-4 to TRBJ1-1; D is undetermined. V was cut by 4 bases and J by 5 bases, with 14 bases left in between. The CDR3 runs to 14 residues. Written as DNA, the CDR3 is TGTGCCAGCAGTTCCTGGTTCGCGAAAACTGAAGCTTTCTTT. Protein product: CASSSWFAKTEAFF.

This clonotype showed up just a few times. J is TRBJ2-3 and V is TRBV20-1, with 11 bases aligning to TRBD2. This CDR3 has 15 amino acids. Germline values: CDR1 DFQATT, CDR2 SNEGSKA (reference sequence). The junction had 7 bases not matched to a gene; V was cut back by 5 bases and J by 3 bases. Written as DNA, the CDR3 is TGCAGTGCTGAGCCGGGACTAGCGGATACAGATACGCAGTATTTT. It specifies CSAEPGLADTDTQYF.

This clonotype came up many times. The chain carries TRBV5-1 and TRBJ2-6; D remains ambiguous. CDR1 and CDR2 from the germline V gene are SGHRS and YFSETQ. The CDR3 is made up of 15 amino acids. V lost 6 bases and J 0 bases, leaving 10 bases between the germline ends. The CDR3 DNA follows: TGCGCCAGCACCTCCGTTGCCTCTGGGGCCAACGTCCTGACTTTC. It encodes CASTSVASGANVLTF.